The rows below give T cell receptor beta chains drawn from one sample of a study of CD8+CD57+ T cells in acquired aplastic anemia. MiXCR was run by TCRdb on the reads, yielding one entry per CDR3 protein. The profile shows around 250,000 distinct CDR3 sequences, roughly 50% of them singletons. The sequenced sample consisted of sorted CD4+, CD8+, or CD8+CD57+ T cells (not recorded which) from PBMCs. The source of these receptors is a human donor with severe aplastic anemia or a healthy control (not recorded which). CDR3s include the opening cysteine and the closing phenylalanine or tryptophan. A D gene is named only where the DNA matches it firmly. Size values are once, few and many counts, or a class for expanded clones, and some rows have none.

D gene: TRBD1
J gene: TRBJ1-5
clone size: many
V gene: TRBV12-3/TRBV12-4
CDR3 protein: CASSPSGGQLNQPQHF
CDR3 DNA: TGTGCCAGCAGTCCCAGCGGGGGACAGCTCAATCAGCCCCAGCATTTT

D gene: TRBD2
J gene: TRBJ2-3
clone size: few
V gene: TRBV20-1
CDR3 protein: CSATGTSGGGDTQYF
CDR3 DNA: TGCAGTGCTACCGGGACTAGCGGGGGTGGCGATACGCAGTATTTT

D gene: -
J gene: TRBJ1-5
clone size: many
V gene: TRBV7-9
CDR3 protein: CASSLQGDFQPQHF
CDR3 DNA: TGTGCCAGCAGCTTACAGGGTGATTTTCAGCCCCAGCATTTT

D gene: TRBD1
J gene: TRBJ1-4
clone size: -
V gene: TRBV14
CDR3 protein: CASSRTGVNEKLFF
CDR3 DNA: TGTGCCAGCAGCCGGACAGGGGTTAACGAAAAACTGTTTTTT

D gene: -
J gene: TRBJ2-3
clone size: -
V gene: TRBV20-1
CDR3 protein: CSALGRSTDTQYF
CDR3 DNA: TGCAGTGCTCTAGGGAGAAGCACAGATACGCAGTATTTT

D gene: TRBD1
J gene: TRBJ2-7
clone size: few
V gene: TRBV2
CDR3 protein: CASSEAPRDRARDEQYF
CDR3 DNA: TGTGCCAGCAGTGAAGCACCACGGGACAGGGCTCGGGACGAGCAGTACTTC

D gene: -
J gene: TRBJ2-5
clone size: -
V gene: TRBV7-7
CDR3 protein: CASSFGVGDGETQYF
CDR3 DNA: TGTGCCAGCAGCTTTGGTGTTGGGGACGGGGAGACCCAGTACTTC

D gene: -
J gene: TRBJ2-1
clone size: once
V gene: TRBV10-1
CDR3 protein: CASSEDRRLPEQFF
CDR3 DNA: TGTGCCAGCAGTGAAGACCGGCGACTGCCAGAGCAGTTCTTC

D gene: -
J gene: TRBJ1-1
clone size: -
V gene: TRBV27
CDR3 protein: CASSLRGPSTEALF
CDR3 DNA: TGTGCCAGCAGTTTACGGGGGCCGAGCACTGAAGCTCTCTTT

D gene: -
J gene: TRBJ2-1
clone size: -
V gene: TRBV7-3
CDR3 protein: CASSTRTEYNEQFF
CDR3 DNA: TGTGCCAGCAGCACCAGGACAGAGTACAATGAGCAGTTCTTC

D gene: -
J gene: TRBJ1-2
clone size: -
V gene: TRBV7-2
CDR3 protein: CASSLGFIYGYTF
CDR3 DNA: TGTGCCAGCAGCTTAGGGTTTATCTATGGCTACACCTTC

D gene: -
J gene: TRBJ2-5
clone size: -
V gene: TRBV7-8
CDR3 protein: CASSLLGSEQETQYF
CDR3 DNA: TGTGCCAGCAGCCTCCTGGGCAGCGAACAAGAGACCCAGTACTTC

D gene: -
J gene: TRBJ2-1
clone size: -
V gene: TRBV11-3
CDR3 protein: CASSSDSLNEQFF
CDR3 DNA: TGTGCCAGCAGCTCCGACAGCCTCAATGAGCAGTTCTTC

D gene: -
J gene: TRBJ2-7
clone size: -
V gene: TRBV19
CDR3 protein: CASSRTATYEQYF
CDR3 DNA: TGTGCCAGTAGTAGGACGGCCACCTACGAGCAGTACTTC

D gene: -
J gene: TRBJ1-2
clone size: many
V gene: TRBV29-1
CDR3 protein: CSAVVGSAYGYTF
CDR3 DNA: TGCAGCGCTGTAGTAGGATCGGCCTATGGCTACACCTTC

D gene: TRBD1
J gene: TRBJ1-5
clone size: -
V gene: TRBV7-2
CDR3 protein: CASNLGGRVAQPQHF
CDR3 DNA: TGTGCCAGCAACTTAGGGGGCAGGGTTGCCCAGCCCCAGCATTTT

D gene: -
J gene: TRBJ1-6
clone size: -
V gene: TRBV9
CDR3 protein: CASSVMSYNSPLHF
CDR3 DNA: TGTGCCAGCAGCGTAATGTCCTATAATTCACCCCTCCACTTT

D gene: TRBD2
J gene: TRBJ2-7
clone size: many
V gene: TRBV3-1
CDR3 protein: CASSQSSGGYEQYF
CDR3 DNA: TGTGCCAGCAGCCAGTCTAGCGGGGGATACGAGCAGTACTTC

D gene: -
J gene: TRBJ1-4
clone size: few
V gene: TRBV6-5
CDR3 protein: CASSYHPGVANEKLFF
CDR3 DNA: TGTGCCAGCAGTTATCACCCAGGGGTTGCTAATGAAAAACTGTTTTTT

D gene: -
J gene: TRBJ2-3
clone size: many
V gene: TRBV12-3/TRBV12-4
CDR3 protein: CAFGDVPDTQYF
CDR3 DNA: TGTGCCTTTGGGGATGTCCCAGATACGCAGTATTTT

D gene: -
J gene: TRBJ1-4
clone size: -
V gene: TRBV2
CDR3 protein: CASMRGVDNEKLFF
CDR3 DNA: TGTGCCAGCATGCGCGGGGTCGATAATGAAAAACTGTTTTTT

D gene: TRBD2
J gene: TRBJ2-1
clone size: few
V gene: TRBV20-1
CDR3 protein: CSALPTGTSVYNEQFF
CDR3 DNA: TGCAGTGCCCTTCCAACCGGGACTAGCGTCTACAATGAGCAGTTCTTC

D gene: -
J gene: TRBJ1-2
clone size: many
V gene: TRBV3-1
CDR3 protein: CASSQAGGYGYTF
CDR3 DNA: TGTGCCAGCAGCCAAGCCGGGGGCTATGGCTACACCTTC

D gene: -
J gene: TRBJ1-6
clone size: few
V gene: TRBV30
CDR3 protein: CAWSGPISNSPLHF
CDR3 DNA: TGTGCCTGGAGTGGGCCTATTTCTAATTCACCCCTCCACTTT

D gene: -
J gene: TRBJ1-4
clone size: -
V gene: TRBV7-8
CDR3 protein: CASSLFGAQGEKLFF
CDR3 DNA: TGTGCCAGCAGCTTGTTCGGGGCGCAGGGTGAAAAACTGTTTTTT

D gene: TRBD1
J gene: TRBJ1-5
clone size: few
V gene: TRBV7-8
CDR3 protein: CASSRTGAKNQPQHF
CDR3 DNA: TGTGCCAGCAGCAGGACAGGGGCCAAAAATCAGCCCCAGCATTTT

D gene: -
J gene: TRBJ1-2
clone size: -
V gene: TRBV19
CDR3 protein: CASSIGSGDYGYTF
CDR3 DNA: TGTGCCAGTAGTATAGGTTCCGGGGACTATGGCTACACCTTC

D gene: TRBD1
J gene: TRBJ2-7
clone size: -
V gene: TRBV10-2
CDR3 protein: CASSELGTGWDMRYEQYF
CDR3 DNA: TGCGCCAGCAGTGAGCTCGGGACAGGGTGGGATATGAGATACGAGCAGTACTTC

D gene: -
J gene: TRBJ1-2
clone size: -
V gene: TRBV29-1
CDR3 protein: CSVEDRAINYGYTF
CDR3 DNA: TGCAGCGTTGAAGATCGGGCAATTAACTATGGCTACACCTTC

D gene: -
J gene: TRBJ2-7
clone size: few
V gene: TRBV7-6
CDR3 protein: CASSLNLGEQYF
CDR3 DNA: TGTGCCAGCAGCTTAAATCTGGGGGAGCAGTACTTC

D gene: TRBD2
J gene: TRBJ2-7
clone size: -
V gene: TRBV20-1
CDR3 protein: CSARGSGGAYEQYF
CDR3 DNA: TGCAGTGCTAGAGGATCGGGGGGGGCCTACGAGCAGTACTTC

D gene: TRBD1
J gene: TRBJ1-2
clone size: -
V gene: TRBV2
CDR3 protein: CASPAGQGGYGYTF
CDR3 DNA: TGTGCCAGCCCAGCAGGGCAGGGGGGCTATGGCTACACCTTC

D gene: -
J gene: TRBJ1-2
clone size: -
V gene: TRBV2
CDR3 protein: CASSELRARGYTF
CDR3 DNA: TGTGCCAGCAGTGAACTAAGGGCGCGGGGCTACACCTTC

D gene: -
J gene: TRBJ1-1
clone size: -
V gene: TRBV18
CDR3 protein: CAGSSDPGPGGEAFF
CDR3 DNA: TGTGCCGGCTCATCCGACCCGGGGCCTGGGGGTGAAGCTTTCTTT

D gene: TRBD1
J gene: TRBJ1-5
clone size: many
V gene: TRBV12-3/TRBV12-4
CDR3 protein: CASSGTGVGQPQHF
CDR3 DNA: TGTGCCAGCAGTGGAACAGGGGTCGGTCAGCCCCAGCATTTT

D gene: TRBD1
J gene: TRBJ1-2
clone size: -
V gene: TRBV7-9
CDR3 protein: CASSLAPRQGAIRGYTF
CDR3 DNA: TGTGCCAGCAGCTTAGCGCCTCGACAGGGGGCGATACGTGGCTACACCTTC

D gene: -
J gene: TRBJ2-3
clone size: -
V gene: TRBV10-3
CDR3 protein: CAISESIAGTNPMDTQYF
CDR3 DNA: TGTGCCATCAGTGAGTCCATCGCCGGGACCAACCCTATGGATACGCAGTATTTT

D gene: -
J gene: TRBJ1-2
clone size: -
V gene: TRBV5-4
CDR3 protein: CASSPPTATNYGYTF
CDR3 DNA: TGTGCCAGCAGCCCGCCGACAGCTACTAACTATGGCTACACCTTC

D gene: -
J gene: TRBJ2-7
clone size: -
V gene: TRBV7-3
CDR3 protein: CASSTNSGYEQYF
CDR3 DNA: TGTGCCAGCAGCACCAACTCAGGATACGAGCAGTACTTC

D gene: -
J gene: TRBJ1-5
clone size: -
V gene: TRBV10-1
CDR3 protein: CASSPTGSQPQHF
CDR3 DNA: TGCGCCAGCAGCCCGACGGGGTCTCAGCCCCAGCATTTT

D gene: -
J gene: TRBJ1-1
clone size: -
V gene: TRBV7-2
CDR3 protein: CASSWRTTEAFF
CDR3 DNA: TGTGCCAGCAGCTGGCGAACCACTGAAGCTTTCTTT

D gene: TRBD2
J gene: TRBJ2-5
clone size: many
V gene: TRBV20-1
CDR3 protein: CSPQYPGLAEETQYF
CDR3 DNA: TGCAGTCCCCAGTATCCGGGACTAGCGGAGGAGACCCAGTACTTC

D gene: -
J gene: TRBJ1-3
clone size: few
V gene: TRBV20-1
CDR3 protein: CSARVGERTYGNTIYF
CDR3 DNA: TGCAGTGCTAGAGTGGGAGAGAGGACGTATGGAAACACCATATATTTT

D gene: -
J gene: TRBJ2-7
clone size: -
V gene: TRBV7-2
CDR3 protein: CASSYLGGYEQYF
CDR3 DNA: TGTGCCAGCAGCTACTTAGGGGGATACGAGCAGTACTTC

D gene: TRBD1
J gene: TRBJ1-4
clone size: many
V gene: TRBV5-1
CDR3 protein: CASSWGDRATNEKLFF
CDR3 DNA: TGCGCCAGCAGCTGGGGGGACAGGGCCACTAATGAAAAACTGTTTTTT

D gene: -
J gene: TRBJ2-1
clone size: -
V gene: TRBV27
CDR3 protein: CASSLVVGNEQFF
CDR3 DNA: TGTGCCAGCAGTTTAGTGGTAGGCAATGAGCAGTTCTTC

D gene: -
J gene: TRBJ2-3
clone size: few
V gene: TRBV7-9
CDR3 protein: CASSAWGFGTDTQYF
CDR3 DNA: TGTGCCAGCAGCGCTTGGGGATTCGGCACAGATACGCAGTATTTT

D gene: -
J gene: TRBJ2-1
clone size: -
V gene: TRBV5-1
CDR3 protein: CASRLGGDYNEQFF
CDR3 DNA: TGCGCCAGCCGTTTGGGTGGGGACTACAATGAGCAGTTCTTC